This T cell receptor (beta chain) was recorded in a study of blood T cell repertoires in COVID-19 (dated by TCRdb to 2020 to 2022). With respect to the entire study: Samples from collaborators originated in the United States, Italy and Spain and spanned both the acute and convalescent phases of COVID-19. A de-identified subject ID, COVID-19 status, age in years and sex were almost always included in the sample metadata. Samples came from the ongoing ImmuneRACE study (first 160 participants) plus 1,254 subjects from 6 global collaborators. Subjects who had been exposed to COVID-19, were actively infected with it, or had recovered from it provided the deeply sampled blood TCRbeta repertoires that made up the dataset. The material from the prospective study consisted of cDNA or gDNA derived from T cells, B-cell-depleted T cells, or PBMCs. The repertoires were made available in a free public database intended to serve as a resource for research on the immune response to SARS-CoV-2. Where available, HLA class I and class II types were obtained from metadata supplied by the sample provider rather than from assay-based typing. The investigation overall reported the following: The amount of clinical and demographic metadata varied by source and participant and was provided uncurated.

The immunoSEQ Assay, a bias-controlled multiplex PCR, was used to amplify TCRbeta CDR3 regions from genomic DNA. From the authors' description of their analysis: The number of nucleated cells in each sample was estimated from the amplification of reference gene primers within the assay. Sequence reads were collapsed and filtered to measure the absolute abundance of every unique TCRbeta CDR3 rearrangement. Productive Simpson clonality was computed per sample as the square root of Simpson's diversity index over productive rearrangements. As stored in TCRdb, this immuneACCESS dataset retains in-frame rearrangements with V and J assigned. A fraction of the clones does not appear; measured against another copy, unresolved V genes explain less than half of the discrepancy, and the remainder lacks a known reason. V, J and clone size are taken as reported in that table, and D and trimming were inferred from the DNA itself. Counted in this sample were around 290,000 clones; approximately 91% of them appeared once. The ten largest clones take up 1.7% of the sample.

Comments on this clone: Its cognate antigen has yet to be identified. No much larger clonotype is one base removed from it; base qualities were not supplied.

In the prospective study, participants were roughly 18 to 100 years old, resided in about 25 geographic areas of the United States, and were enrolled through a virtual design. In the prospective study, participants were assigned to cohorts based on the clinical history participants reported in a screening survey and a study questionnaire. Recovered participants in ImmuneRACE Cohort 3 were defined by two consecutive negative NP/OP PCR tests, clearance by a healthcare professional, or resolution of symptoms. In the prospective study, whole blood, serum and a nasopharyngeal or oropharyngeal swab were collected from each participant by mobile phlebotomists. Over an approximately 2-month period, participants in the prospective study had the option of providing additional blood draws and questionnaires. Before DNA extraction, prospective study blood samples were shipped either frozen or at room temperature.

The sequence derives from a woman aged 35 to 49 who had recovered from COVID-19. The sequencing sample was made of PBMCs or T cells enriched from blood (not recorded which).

CDR3 sequence: CSVGSGNGSPLHF. The bases read TGCAGCGTTGGGTCGGGGAATGGTTCACCCCTCCACTTT. The rearrangement combines TRBV29-1 with TRBJ1-6, with the D gene not confidently named. Its CDR3 holds 13 amino acids, cysteine through phenylalanine. Just CDR3 DNA is preserved here, 39 bases in frame from base 1. Taken from the germline V gene, the CDR1 and CDR2 loops are SQVTM and ANQGSEA. V loses 4 bases, J loses 9 bases, and the germline ends lie 13 bases apart.